Listed below are T cell receptor beta chains from one sample, sequenced in a study of blood T cell repertoires in COVID-19. Data came from immunoSEQ multiplex PCR; TCRdb stores just in-frame clones and leaves some out. This table holds 350,000 to 450,000 clones, under 90% found once. What was sequenced was PBMCs or T cells enriched from blood (not recorded which). These receptors came from a woman aged 25 to 39 who had recovered from COVID-19. CDR3s include the opening cysteine and the closing phenylalanine or tryptophan. Part of the rows lack a size; the others show once, few, many or a class for expanded clones.

size: NA; length: 14; V: TRBV5-1; CDR3: CASSPGGLYTEAFF
size: NA; length: 15; V: TRBV20-1; CDR3: CSASVGGTSNSPLHF
size: NA; length: 12; V: TRBV28; CDR3: CASSFLYNEQFF
size: NA; length: 15; V: TRBV18; CDR3: CASSPSGSADQPQHF
size: NA; length: 15; V: TRBV2; CDR3: CASRSRGLGPHEQFF
size: few; length: 16; V: TRBV9; CDR3: CASSRTGLAGYNEQFF
size: NA; length: 12; V: TRBV10-3; CDR3: CAISANTGELFF
size: NA; length: 13; V: TRBV6-5; CDR3: CASTWQGTDTQYF
size: NA; length: 16; V: TRBV4-1; CDR3: CASSQDFTGQNQPQHF
size: NA; length: 15; V: TRBV7-2; CDR3: CASKPKRGGSTEAFF
size: few; length: 13; V: TRBV27; CDR3: CASSLAGITEAFF
size: NA; length: 16; V: TRBV2; CDR3: CASSDQAREPIDTQYF
size: NA; length: 18; V: TRBV7-3; CDR3: CASSSQPPGQGSNSPLHF
size: NA; length: 15; V: TRBV5-8; CDR3: CASSLGQGLNYGYTF
size: NA; length: 16; V: TRBV5-5; CDR3: CASNSYDPQGSEKLFF
size: NA; length: 16; V: TRBV5-1; CDR3: CASIPAGSGNTGELFF
size: NA; length: 14; V: TRBV5-1; CDR3: CASSSSQWAAGYTF
size: NA; length: 17; V: TRBV19; CDR3: CASSTTHLQGLGTEAFF
size: NA; length: 17; V: TRBV3-1/TRBV3-2; CDR3: CASSQDSLAGGSGELFF
size: NA; length: 14; V: TRBV29-1; CDR3: CSVSGGQGAGGYTF
size: NA; length: 15; V: TRBV7-6; CDR3: CASSFGDRQYNEQFF
size: NA; length: 11; V: TRBV28; CDR3: CASSKTEPQHF
size: once; length: 11; V: TRBV6-5; CDR3: CASSFQETQYF
size: NA; length: 19; V: TRBV24-1; CDR3: CATMGQRGTQQGMKETQYF
size: once; length: 14; V: TRBV6-5; CDR3: CASSYRTGGWPQHF
size: NA; length: 14; V: TRBV9; CDR3: CASSVGLGAGELFF
size: NA; length: 16; V: TRBV19; CDR3: CASSSGTYNFNEKLFF